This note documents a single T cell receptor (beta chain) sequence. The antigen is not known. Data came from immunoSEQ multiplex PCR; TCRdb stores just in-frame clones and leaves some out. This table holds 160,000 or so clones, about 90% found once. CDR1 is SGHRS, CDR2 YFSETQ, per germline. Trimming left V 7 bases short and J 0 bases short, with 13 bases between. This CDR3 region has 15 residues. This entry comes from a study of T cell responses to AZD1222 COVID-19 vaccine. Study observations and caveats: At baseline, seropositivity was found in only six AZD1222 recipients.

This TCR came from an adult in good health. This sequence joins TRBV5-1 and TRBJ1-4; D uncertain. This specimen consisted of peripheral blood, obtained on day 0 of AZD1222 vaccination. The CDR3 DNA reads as TGCGCCAGCGGCTCCCGCTTTGCAACTAATGAAAAACTGTTTTTT. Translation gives CASGSRFATNEKLFF. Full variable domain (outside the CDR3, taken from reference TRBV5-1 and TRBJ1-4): KAGVTQTPRYLIKTRGQQVTLSCSPISGHRSVSWYQQTPGQGLQFLFEYFSETQRNKGNFPGRFSGRQFSNSRSEMNVSTLELGDSALYLCASGSRFATNEKLFFGSGTQLSVL.